These T cell receptor beta chains were read from a single sample in a study of CXCR3-negative and CXCR3-positive naive CD8 T cells. Reanalyzing the 5' RACE reads, TCRdb keeps one entry per CDR3 protein, without DNA. The sample shows some 85,000 distinct CDR3 sequences, and around 0.58% sits with its ten largest clones. Sequencing used naive CXCR3+ CD8+ T cells from blood. The receptors here all came from a human donor in good health. Some clones in this sample may be carry-over from other donors' samples. Each CDR3 is given with its conserved first and last residue.

J	V	CDR3
TRBJ1-4	TRBV28	CASSLRREEKLFF
TRBJ2-3	TRBV3-1	CASSQDGEVDIRLHGTQYF
TRBJ2-5	TRBV28	CASTRAETQYF
TRBJ1-1	TRBV5-4	CASSPTVWTEAFF
TRBJ2-7	TRBV3-1	CASSPPRLDHEQYF
TRBJ2-1	TRBV4-1	CASSQRWGASTNSYNEQFF
TRBJ2-3	TRBV7-6	CASSLPRAGATDTQYF
TRBJ2-2	TRBV5-1	CASSSVAPGLAPNTGELFF
TRBJ1-3	TRBV18	CASSPGDRSFWDTIYF
TRBJ2-7	TRBV29-1	CSVESGDRSYEQYF
TRBJ2-1	TRBV29-1	CSAQTGLTEQFF
TRBJ1-5	TRBV12-3/TRBV12-4	CASSFGTTHQPQHF